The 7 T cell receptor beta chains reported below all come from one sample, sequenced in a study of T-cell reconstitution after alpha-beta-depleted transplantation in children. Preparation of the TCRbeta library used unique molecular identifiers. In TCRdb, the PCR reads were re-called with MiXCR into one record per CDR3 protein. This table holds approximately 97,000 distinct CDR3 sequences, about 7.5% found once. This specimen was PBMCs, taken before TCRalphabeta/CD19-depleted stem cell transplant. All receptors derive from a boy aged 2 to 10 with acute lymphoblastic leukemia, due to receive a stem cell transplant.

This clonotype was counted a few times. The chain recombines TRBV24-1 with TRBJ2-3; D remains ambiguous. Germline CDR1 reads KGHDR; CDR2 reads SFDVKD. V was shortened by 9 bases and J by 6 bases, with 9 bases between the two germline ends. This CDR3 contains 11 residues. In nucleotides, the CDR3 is TGTGCCACCGGTCATAGGGATACGCAGTATTTT. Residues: CATGHRDTQYF.

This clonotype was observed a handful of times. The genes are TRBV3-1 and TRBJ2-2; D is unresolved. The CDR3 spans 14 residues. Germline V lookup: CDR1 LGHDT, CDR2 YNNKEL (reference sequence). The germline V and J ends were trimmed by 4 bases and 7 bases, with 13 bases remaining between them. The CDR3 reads CASSLIGEFGELFF. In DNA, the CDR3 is TGTGCCAGCAGCCTCATTGGAGAGTTCGGGGAGCTGTTTTTT. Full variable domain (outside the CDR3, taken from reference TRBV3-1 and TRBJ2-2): DTAVSQTPKYLVTQMGNDKSIKCEQNLGHDTMYWYKQDSKKFLKIMFSYNNKELIINETVPNRFSPKSPDKAHLNLHINSLELGDSAVYFCASSLIGEFGELFFGEGSRLTVL.

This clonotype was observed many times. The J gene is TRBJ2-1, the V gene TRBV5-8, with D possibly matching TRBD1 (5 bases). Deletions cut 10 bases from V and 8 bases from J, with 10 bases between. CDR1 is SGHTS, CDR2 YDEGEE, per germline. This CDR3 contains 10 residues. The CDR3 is CAQGADEQFF. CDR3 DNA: TGTGCCCAAGGGGCGGATGAGCAGTTCTTC.

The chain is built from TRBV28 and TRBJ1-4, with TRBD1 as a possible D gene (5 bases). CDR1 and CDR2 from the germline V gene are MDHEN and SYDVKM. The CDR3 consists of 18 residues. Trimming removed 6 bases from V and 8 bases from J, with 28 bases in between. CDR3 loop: CASSTYTGGGVALEKLFF. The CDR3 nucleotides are TGTGCCAGCAGCACTTATACGGGGGGAGGAGTCGCCTTAGAAAAACTGTTTTTT.

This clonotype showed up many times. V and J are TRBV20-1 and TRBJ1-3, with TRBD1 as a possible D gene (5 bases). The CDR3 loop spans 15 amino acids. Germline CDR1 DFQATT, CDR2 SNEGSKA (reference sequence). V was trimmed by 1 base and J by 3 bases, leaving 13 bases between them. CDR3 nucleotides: TGCAGTGCTAGAGCACCAGGGTTAGGTGGAAACACCATATATTTT. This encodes CSARAPGLGGNTIYF.

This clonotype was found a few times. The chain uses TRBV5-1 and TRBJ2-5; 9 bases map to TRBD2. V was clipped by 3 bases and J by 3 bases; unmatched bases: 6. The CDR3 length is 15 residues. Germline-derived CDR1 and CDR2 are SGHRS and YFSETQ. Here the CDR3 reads CASSSAGGAKETQYF. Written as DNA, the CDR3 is TGCGCCAGCAGCTCCGCGGGAGGGGCGAAAGAGACCCAGTACTTC. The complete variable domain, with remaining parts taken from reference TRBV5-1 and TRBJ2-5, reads KAGVTQTPRYLIKTRGQQVTLSCSPISGHRSVSWYQQTPGQGLQFLFEYFSETQRNKGNFPGRFSGRQFSNSRSEMNVSTLELGDSALYLCASSSAGGAKETQYFGPGTRLLVL.

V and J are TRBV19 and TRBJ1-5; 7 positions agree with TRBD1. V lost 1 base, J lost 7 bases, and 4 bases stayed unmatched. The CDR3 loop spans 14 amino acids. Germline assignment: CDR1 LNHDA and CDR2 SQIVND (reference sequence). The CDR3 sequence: CASSIAGDSQPQHF. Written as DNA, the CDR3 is TGTGCCAGTAGTATAGCGGGGGACAGCCAGCCCCAGCATTTT.